This T cell receptor beta chain was identified in a study of memory B cells and T cells in multiple sclerosis (dated by TCRdb to the late 2010s). The study in broad terms: TCR beta repertoires of autoproliferating peripheral T cells were compared with the TCR beta repertoires of brain lesion-infiltrating T cells in multiple sclerosis patients. Two multiple sclerosis patients, for whom either brain lesions at autopsy or brain-infiltrating cells from biopsy were available, were included in TCR sequencing. Here is what the overall study found, with its caveats: Because clone-set sizes varied across compartments, the counts of shared clonotypes were affected, making normalization necessary.

Genomic DNA was extracted, and the immunoSEQ Platform was used to amplify TCRbeta CDR3 regions from that DNA. The immunoSEQ assay combined multiplex PCR with high-throughput sequencing and a vendor bioinformatics pipeline. In the paper's pipeline: After discarding non-productive sequences and any CDR3s under 4 amino acids in length, clonotype frequencies were recalculated for each sample. Shared clonotypes were identified in immunoSEQ Analyzer 2.0 as identical CDR3 amino acid, V gene and J gene sequences. Repertoire overlap was normalized by dividing shared clonotype counts by the product of both clone-set sizes, scaled by 1000 into arbitrary units. This immuneACCESS table, as held by TCRdb, lists in-frame sequences with V and J called but not all clones. Of the missing ones, under half trace to an unresolved V gene in checked studies; the others have no known cause. V and J calls plus clone size are reproduced from that table; the DNA served to infer D and trimming. The sample profile shows roughly 8,200 clones; roughly 64% of them were found once. The ten largest make up approximately 30% of the sample.

According to the germline V gene (reference sequence), CDR1 reads SEHNR and CDR2 reads FQNEAQ. The CDR3 measures 15 amino acids from cysteine to phenylalanine. Only the CDR3 region is kept as DNA, spanning 45 bases read in frame from base 1. At the junction V is shortened by 2 bases and J by 4 bases; bases outside the gene matches: 5. PBMCs were isolated by Ficoll density gradient centrifugation and cryopreserved before use. This clone is considered medium-sized (0.01 to 0.1%). Its antigen specificity is not known. No quality values exist for individual bases; no much larger clone is one base distant.

Sequenced material: memory (CD45RO+) CD8+ T cells from blood. Read against the paper, the sample's cell subset or site label means: CD45RO+ memory T cells sorted from peripheral blood. This sequence was found in a human donor with multiple sclerosis. The sequence is built from TRBV7-9 and TRBJ1-1; 9 junctional bases match TRBD1. The DNA reads TGTGCCAGCAGCTTAAGGCAACAGGGGGCCACTGAAGCTTTCTTT. Its translation is CASSLRQQGATEAFF.